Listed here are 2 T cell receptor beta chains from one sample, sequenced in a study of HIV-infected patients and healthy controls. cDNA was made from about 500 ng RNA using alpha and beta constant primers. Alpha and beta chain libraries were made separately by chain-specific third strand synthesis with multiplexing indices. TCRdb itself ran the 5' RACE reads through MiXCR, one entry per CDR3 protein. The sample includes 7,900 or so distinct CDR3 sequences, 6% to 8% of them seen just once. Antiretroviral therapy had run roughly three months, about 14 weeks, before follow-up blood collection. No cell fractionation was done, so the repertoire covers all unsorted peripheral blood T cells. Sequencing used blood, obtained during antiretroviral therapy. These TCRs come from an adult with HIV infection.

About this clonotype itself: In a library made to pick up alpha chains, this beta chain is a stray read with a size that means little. This chain's CDR3 is CASSPGGTTYNEQFF. The CDR3 bases are TGTGCCAGCAGCCCTGGAGGGACTACCTACAATGAGCAGTTCTTC. This chain links TRBV7-9 with TRBJ2-1, with 7 bases aligning to TRBD2. The CDR3 has 15 residues. Trimming took 5 bases from V and 2 from J; bases not matched to a gene: 6. Germline-derived CDR1 and CDR2 are SEHNR and FQNEAQ (reference sequence).

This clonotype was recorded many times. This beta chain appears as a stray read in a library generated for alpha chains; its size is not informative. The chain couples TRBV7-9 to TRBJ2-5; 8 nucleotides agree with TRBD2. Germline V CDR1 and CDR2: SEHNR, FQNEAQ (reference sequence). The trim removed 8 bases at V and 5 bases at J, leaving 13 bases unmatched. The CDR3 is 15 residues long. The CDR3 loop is CASRPEVAGLETQYF. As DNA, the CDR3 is TGTGCCAGCCGACCCGAGGTAGCGGGGCTGGAGACCCAGTACTTC.